This record covers a single T cell receptor (beta chain). The antigen is unknown. Time point meaning: newly diagnosed GD, antithyroid drugs for less than 3 months. RNA isolated from PBMCs was used to make the TCR library. This specimen belongs to a study of regulatory T cells in long-lasting Graves disease. The overall study: Newly diagnosed Graves' patients had taken antithyroid drugs under 3 months. Study findings and constraints: Persistent Graves' patients showed less TCR diversity than newly diagnosed ones.

According to the study, TCR beta libraries were built with iRepertoire HTBI primers and CDR3-region Arm-PCR. TCRdb re-called the multiplex PCR reads through MiXCR, storing one row per CDR3 protein. The profile shows about 620,000 distinct CDR3 sequences, roughly 15% of them singletons. Germline V CDR1 and CDR2: SGHTA, FQGTGA. The ends were cut back, 3 bases at V and 10 bases at J, with 10 bases in the middle. The CDR3 sequence is 12 residues long. This sample was also put to use in a study of T cells in Graves' hyperthyroidism and ophthalmopathy. From that report: Hyperthyroidism was newly diagnosed in patients aged 18 to 65 (duration under 2 months). On the basis of clinical symptoms, serum thyroxine and TRAb, thyroid ultrasound and orbital computed tomography, diagnoses were made.

The TCR originated in a woman aged 25 to 39 with Graves disease. V gene TRBV7-3 combines with J gene TRBJ2-1, with D perhaps given as TRBD1 or TRBD2 (5 bases each). Source: peripheral blood mononuclear cells (PBMCs), taken at new diagnosis, from a patient treated with antithyroid drugs. CDR3 in DNA: TGTGCCAGCAGCTTGAGGGGCACGGAGCAGTTCTTC. Protein product: CASSLRGTEQFF.